The clone carrying this T cell receptor (beta chain) was counted once. V lost 3 bases to trimming and J lost 5 bases; unmatched junction nucleotides: 2. The CDR3 is 13 amino acids. CDR1 is SGHAT, CDR2 FQNNGV, per germline. As originally analysed: Counts of nucleated cells, estimated from reference gene primer amplification, were obtained. Here immunoSEQ multiplex PCR was the method, and the copy in TCRdb shows in-frame clones only, minus some. V, J and clone size reflect that table, while D and trimming were determined from the DNA. Here the sample spans about 140,000 clones, almost 80% being singletons. This entry is derived from a study of blood T cell repertoires in COVID-19. Study-level information: Some COVID-19 samples were acute and others convalescent; all came from the United States, Italy and Spain.

Participants reported their clinical history, and cohort assignment relied on those reports. For recovered donors of Cohort 3, there were two negative PCRs, clearance, or symptom resolution. The chain couples TRBV11-2 to TRBJ2-7, with TRBD1 matching 9 bases. Sequenced: PBMCs or T cells enriched from blood (not recorded which). The source is a woman in her forties or fifties who had recovered from COVID-19. The CDR3 bases are TGTGCCAGCAGCTTCGGGACAGGGAACGAGCAGTACTTC. Protein product: CASSFGTGNEQYF.